This TCR beta chain was observed in a study of blood T cell repertoires in COVID-19. About the research overall: Acute and convalescent COVID-19 samples came from the United States, Italy and Spain.

Sequencing was performed with immunoSEQ multiplex PCR; in TCRdb, only in-frame clones are kept and a portion is missing. The sample shows about 250,000 clones, approximately 79% of them seen only once. Trimming took 5 bases from V and 3 from J; bases not matched to a gene: 7. The CDR3 sequence is 16 residues long. Germline V CDR1 and CDR2: SNHLY, FYNNEI. This TCR derives from a woman in her thirties or forties with active or convalescent COVID-19. Sequencing used peripheral blood. The V gene is TRBV2, the J gene TRBJ1-6; 7 positions match TRBD1. The CDR3 reads CASSRAQGVYNSPLHF. CDR3 nucleotide sequence: TGTGCCAGCAGTCGCGCCCAGGGGGTCTATAATTCACCCCTCCACTTT. Combining the CDR3 with reference TRBV2 and TRBJ1-6 gives the whole variable domain EPEVTQTPSHQVTQMGQEVILRCVPISNHLYFYWYRQILGQKVEFLVSFYNNEISEKSEIFDDQFSVERPDGSNFTLKIRSTKLEDSAMYFCASSRAQGVYNSPLHFGNGTRLTVT.